This TCR beta chain was identified in a study of T cells in Graves' hyperthyroidism and ophthalmopathy. In the study overall: Staff took peripheral blood when the initial diagnosis was made, before any treatment began. Findings and limits, study-wide: Progression to ophthalmopathy was predicted a median of approximately seven months early. Blood held most thyroid clonotypes expanded above 0.001 frequency.

TCR beta CDR3 regions were amplified from RNA transcripts. The study used the HTBI primer set for a first-round RT-PCR of the TCR CDR3. TCRdb re-called the multiplex PCR reads through MiXCR, storing one row per CDR3 protein. The data contain about 740,000 distinct CDR3 sequences, approximately 15% of them singletons. Exclusion criteria comprised uncontrolled infection, other autoimmune disease, pregnancy or lactation. V lost 4 bases, J lost 1 base, and 8 bases stayed unmatched. Germline values: CDR1 SGDLS, CDR2 YYNGEE. The CDR3 has 16 amino acids. This clonotype has more than one count but fewer than ten. Its antigen is currently unknown.

This clonotype was obtained from a woman aged 18-29 years with Graves' hyperthyroidism. The chain is built from TRBV9 and TRBJ1-2, with TRBD1 matching over 9 bases. Sequencing used blood. This CDR3 is CASSKGTGTNNYGYTF. The CDR3 DNA reads TGTGCCAGCAGCAAAGGGACAGGGACGAATAACTATGGCTACACCTTC. The complete variable domain, with remaining parts taken from reference TRBV9 and TRBJ1-2, reads DSGVTQTPKHLITATGQRVTLRCSPRSGDLSVYWYQQSLDQGLQFLIQYYNGEERAKGNILERFSAQQFPDLHSELNLSSLELGDSALYFCASSKGTGTNNYGYTFGSGTRLTVV.